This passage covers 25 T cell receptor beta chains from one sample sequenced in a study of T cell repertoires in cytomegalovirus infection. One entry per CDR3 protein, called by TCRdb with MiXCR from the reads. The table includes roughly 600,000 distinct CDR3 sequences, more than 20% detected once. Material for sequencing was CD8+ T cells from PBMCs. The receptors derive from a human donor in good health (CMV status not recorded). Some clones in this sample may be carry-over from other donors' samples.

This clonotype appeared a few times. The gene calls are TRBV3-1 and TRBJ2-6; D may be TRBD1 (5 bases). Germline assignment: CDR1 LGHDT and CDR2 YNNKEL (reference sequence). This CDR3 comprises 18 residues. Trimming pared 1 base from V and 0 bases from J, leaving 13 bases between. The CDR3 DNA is TGTGCCAGCAGCCAAGTGGGGCAGGAATACTCTGGGGCCAACGTCCTGACTTTC. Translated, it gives CASSQVGQEYSGANVLTF. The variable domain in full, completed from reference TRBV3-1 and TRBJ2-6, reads DTAVSQTPKYLVTQMGNDKSIKCEQNLGHDTMYWYKQDSKKFLKIMFSYNNKELIINETVPNRFSPKSPDKAHLNLHINSLELGDSAVYFCASSQVGQEYSGANVLTFGAGSRLTVL.

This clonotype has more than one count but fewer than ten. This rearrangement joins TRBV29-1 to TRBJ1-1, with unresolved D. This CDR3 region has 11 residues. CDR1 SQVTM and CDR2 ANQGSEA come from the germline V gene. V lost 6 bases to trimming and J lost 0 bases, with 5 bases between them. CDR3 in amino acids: CSVSVNTEAFF. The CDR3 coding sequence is TGCAGCGTAAGTGTGAACACTGAAGCTTTCTTT.

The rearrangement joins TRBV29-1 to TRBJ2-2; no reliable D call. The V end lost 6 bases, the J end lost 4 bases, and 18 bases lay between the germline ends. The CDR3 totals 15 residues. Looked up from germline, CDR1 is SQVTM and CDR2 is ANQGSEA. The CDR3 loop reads CSVWGPGRSTGELFF. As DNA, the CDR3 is TGCAGCGTATGGGGTCCAGGTCGGTCCACCGGGGAGCTGTTTTTT.

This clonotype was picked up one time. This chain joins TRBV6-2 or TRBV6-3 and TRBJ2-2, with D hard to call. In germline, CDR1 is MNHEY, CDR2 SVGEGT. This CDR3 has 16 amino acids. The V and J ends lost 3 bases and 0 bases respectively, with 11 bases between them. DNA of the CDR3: TGTGCCAGCAGTTATTATCACGGTACGAACACCGGGGAGCTGTTTTTT. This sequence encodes CASSYYHGTNTGELFF.

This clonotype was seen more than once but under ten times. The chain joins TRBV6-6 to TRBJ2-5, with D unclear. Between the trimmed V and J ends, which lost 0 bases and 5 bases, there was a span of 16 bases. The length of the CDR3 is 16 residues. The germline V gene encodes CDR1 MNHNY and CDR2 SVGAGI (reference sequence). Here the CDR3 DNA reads TGTGCCAGCAGTTACTCTTGGCTTACCCCTCGGGAGACCCAGTACTTC. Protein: CASSYSWLTPRETQYF.

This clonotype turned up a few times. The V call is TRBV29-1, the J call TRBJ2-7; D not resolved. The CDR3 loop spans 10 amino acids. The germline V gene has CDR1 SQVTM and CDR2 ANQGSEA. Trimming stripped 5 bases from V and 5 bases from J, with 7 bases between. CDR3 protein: CSVWWNEQYF. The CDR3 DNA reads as TGCAGCGTTTGGTGGAACGAGCAGTACTTC.

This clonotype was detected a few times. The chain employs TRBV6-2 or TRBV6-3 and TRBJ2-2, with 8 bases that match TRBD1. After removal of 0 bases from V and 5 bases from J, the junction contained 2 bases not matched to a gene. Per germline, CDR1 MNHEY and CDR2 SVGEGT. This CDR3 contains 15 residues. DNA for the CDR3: TGTGCCAGCAGTTACTCCAGGGGGCGGACCGGGGAGCTGTTTTTT. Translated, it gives CASSYSRGRTGELFF.

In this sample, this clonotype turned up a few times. The CDR3 is CASSQRVPVNTEAFF. In nucleotides, the CDR3 is TGTGCCAGCAGCCAAAGAGTTCCAGTGAACACTGAAGCTTTCTTT. The rearrangement links TRBV14 to TRBJ1-1, with no clear D. CDR1 and CDR2 (germline): SGHDN, FVKESK. There are 15 residues in the CDR3. V gave up 2 bases and J gave up 0 bases, with 10 bases separating them.

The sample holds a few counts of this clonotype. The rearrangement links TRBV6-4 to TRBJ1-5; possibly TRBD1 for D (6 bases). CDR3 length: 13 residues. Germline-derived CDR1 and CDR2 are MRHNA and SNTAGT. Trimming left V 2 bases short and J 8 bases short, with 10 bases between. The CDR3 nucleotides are TGTGCCAGCAGTGACAACCACAGGGAGCCCCAGCATTTT. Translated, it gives CASSDNHREPQHF.

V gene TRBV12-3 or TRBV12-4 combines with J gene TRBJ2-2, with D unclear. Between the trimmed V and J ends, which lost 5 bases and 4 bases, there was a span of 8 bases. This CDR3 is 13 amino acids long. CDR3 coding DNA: TGTGCCAGCAGTATTCACCTCACCGGGGAGCTGTTTTTT. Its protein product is CASSIHLTGELFF.

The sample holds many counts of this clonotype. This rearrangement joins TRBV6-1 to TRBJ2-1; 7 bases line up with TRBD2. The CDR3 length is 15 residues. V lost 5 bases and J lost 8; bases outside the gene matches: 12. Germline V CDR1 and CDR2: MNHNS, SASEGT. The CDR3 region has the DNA TGTGCCAGCAGTCTCCGGGACTACCAAGAAGATGAGCAGTTCTTC. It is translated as CASSLRDYQEDEQFF.

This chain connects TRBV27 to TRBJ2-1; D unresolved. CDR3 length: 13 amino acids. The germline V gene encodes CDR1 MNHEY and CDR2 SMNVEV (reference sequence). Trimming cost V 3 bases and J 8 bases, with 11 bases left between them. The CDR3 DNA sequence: TGTGCCAGCAGTTTGTTGGGTGAAGATGAGCAGTTCTTC. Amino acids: CASSLLGEDEQFF.

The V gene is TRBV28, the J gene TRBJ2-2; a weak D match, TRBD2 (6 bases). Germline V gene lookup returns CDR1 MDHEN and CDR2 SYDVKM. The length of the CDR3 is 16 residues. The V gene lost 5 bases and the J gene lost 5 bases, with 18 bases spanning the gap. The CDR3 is CASSHTRAGFTGELFF. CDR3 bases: TGTGCCAGCAGTCATACGCGGGCGGGATTTACCGGGGAGCTGTTTTTT.

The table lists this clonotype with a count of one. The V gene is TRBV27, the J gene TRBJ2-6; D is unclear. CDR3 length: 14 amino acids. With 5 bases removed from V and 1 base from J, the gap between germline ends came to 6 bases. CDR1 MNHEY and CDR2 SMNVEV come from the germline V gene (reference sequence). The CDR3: CASSRLSGANVLTF. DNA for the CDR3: TGTGCCAGCAGTAGACTGTCTGGGGCCAACGTCCTGACTTTC.

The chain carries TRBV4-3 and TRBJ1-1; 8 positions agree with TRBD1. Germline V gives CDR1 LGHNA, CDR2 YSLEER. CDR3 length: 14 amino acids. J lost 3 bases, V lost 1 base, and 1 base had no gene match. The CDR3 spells CASSQVQGDTEAFF. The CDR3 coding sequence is TGCGCCAGCAGCCAAGTACAGGGGGACACTGAAGCTTTCTTT.

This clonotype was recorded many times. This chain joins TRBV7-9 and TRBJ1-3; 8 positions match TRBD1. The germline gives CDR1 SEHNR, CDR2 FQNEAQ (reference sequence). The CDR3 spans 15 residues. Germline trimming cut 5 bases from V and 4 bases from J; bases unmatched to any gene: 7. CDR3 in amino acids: CASSPDRESGNTIYF. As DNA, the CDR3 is TGTGCCAGCAGCCCGGACAGGGAGAGCGGAAACACCATATATTTT. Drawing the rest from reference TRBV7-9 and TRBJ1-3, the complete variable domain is DTGVSQNPRHKITKRGQNVTFRCDPISEHNRLYWYRQTLGQGPEFLTYFQNEAQLEKSRLLSDRFSAERPKGSFSTLEIQRTEQGDSAMYLCASSPDRESGNTIYFGEGSWLTVV.

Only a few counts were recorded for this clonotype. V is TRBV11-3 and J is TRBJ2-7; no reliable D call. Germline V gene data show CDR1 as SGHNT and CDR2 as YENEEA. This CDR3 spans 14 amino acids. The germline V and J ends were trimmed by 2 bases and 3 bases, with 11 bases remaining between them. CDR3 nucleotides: TGTGCCAGCAGCTTATCGGTCGGACGCTACGAGCAGTACGTC. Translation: CASSLSVGRYEQYV.

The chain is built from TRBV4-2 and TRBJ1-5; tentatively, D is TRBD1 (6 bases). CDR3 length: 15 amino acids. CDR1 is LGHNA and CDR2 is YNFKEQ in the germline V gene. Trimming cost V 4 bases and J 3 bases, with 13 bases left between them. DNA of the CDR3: TGTGCCAGCAGCCCTACAGGGCAGGTCAATCAGCCCCAGCATTTT. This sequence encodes CASSPTGQVNQPQHF.

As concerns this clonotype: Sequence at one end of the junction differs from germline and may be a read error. CDR3 amino acids: CANSLRQGLNSPLHF. The CDR3 bases are TGTGCCAACAGTCTAAGACAGGGACTTAATTCACCCCTCCACTTT. The V gene is TRBV6-5, the J gene TRBJ1-6; 7 bases fit TRBD1. Germline lookup yields CDR1 MNHEY and CDR2 SVGAGI. The CDR3 spans 15 residues.

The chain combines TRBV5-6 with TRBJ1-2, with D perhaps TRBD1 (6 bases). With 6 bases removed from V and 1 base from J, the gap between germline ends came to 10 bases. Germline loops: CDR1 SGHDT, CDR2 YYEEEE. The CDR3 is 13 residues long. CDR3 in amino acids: CASTRGDNYGYTF. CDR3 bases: TGTGCCAGCACCAGGGGCGATAACTATGGCTACACCTTC. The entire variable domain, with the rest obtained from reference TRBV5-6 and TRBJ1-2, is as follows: DAGVTQSPTHLIKTRGQQVTLRCSPKSGHDTVSWYQQALGQGPQFIFQYYEEEERQRGNFPDRFSGHQFPNYSSELNVNALLLGDSALYLCASTRGDNYGYTFGSGTRLTVV.

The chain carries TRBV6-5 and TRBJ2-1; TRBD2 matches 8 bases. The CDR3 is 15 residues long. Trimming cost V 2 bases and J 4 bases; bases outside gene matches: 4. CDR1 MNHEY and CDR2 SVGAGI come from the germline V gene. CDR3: CASSYNGGEYNEQFF. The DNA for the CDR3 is TGTGCCAGCAGTTACAACGGGGGGGAGTACAATGAGCAGTTCTTC.

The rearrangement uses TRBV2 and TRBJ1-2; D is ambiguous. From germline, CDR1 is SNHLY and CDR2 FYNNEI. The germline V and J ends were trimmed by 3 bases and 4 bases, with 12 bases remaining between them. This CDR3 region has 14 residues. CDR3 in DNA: TGTGCCAGCAGTGACCCCAGGAACGGCTATGGCTACACCTTC. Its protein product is CASSDPRNGYGYTF.

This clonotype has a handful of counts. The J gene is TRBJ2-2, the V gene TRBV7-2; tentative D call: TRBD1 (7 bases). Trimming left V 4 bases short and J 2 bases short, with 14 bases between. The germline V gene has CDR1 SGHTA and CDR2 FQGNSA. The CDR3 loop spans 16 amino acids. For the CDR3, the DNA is TGTGCCAGCAGCTCCGGCGGGACAGAAAACACCGGGGAGCTGTTTTTT. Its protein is CASSSGGTENTGELFF.

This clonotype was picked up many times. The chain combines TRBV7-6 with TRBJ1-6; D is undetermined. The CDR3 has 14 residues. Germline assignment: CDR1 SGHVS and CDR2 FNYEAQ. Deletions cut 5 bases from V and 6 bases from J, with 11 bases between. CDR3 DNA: TGTGCCAGCAGCCCACTGGGAGGTAATTCACCCCTCCACTTT. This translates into CASSPLGGNSPLHF.

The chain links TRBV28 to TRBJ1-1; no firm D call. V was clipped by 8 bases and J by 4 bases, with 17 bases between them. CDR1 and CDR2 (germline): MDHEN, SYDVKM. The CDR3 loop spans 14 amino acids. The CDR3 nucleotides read TGTGCCAGCGCCCCCCGGGGAGTTGTCACTGAAGCTTTCTTT. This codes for CASAPRGVVTEAFF.